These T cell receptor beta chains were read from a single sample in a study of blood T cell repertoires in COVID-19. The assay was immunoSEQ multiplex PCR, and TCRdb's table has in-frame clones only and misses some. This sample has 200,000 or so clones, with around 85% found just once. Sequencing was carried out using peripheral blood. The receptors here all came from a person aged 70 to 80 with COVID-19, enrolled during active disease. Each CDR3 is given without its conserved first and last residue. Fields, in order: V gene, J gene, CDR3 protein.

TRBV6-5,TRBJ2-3,ASSYRGANTDTQY
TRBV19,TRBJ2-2,ASSITGRPGELF
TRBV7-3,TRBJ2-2,ASSLLGLPTGELF
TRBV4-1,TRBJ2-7,ASSQDPIGQGGSYEQY
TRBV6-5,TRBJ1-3,ATQGFTGNTIY
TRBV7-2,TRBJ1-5,ASSLGNRALNQPQH
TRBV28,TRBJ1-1,ASPSGPGEGMNTEAF
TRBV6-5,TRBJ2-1,ASSYSGPGGPNEQF
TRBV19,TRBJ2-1,ASRLVLAPYNEQF
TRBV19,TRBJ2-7,ASRGYGFEQY
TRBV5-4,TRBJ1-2,ASSFQGNYGYT
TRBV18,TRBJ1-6,ASSGIQGHNSPLH
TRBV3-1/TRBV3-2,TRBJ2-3,ASSQDIGTDTQY
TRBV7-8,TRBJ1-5,ASSRARGPTHQPQH
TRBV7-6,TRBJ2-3,ASSPLRRLAGGPSTDTQY
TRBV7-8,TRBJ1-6,ASTLQTRSYNSPLH
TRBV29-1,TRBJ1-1,SVLLTWTGGTEAF
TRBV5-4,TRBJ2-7,ASSQAARTGMDEQY
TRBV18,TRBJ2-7,ASSLGQGGYEQY
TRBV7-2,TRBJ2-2,ASSLGTRQTNTGELF
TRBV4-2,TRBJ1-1,ASSQDGGAGGKTEAF
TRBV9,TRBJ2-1,ASSDRPPRAGLAGVRDLGNEQF
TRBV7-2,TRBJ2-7,ASSSRQGSYEQY
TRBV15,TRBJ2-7,ATSSSGARSYEQY
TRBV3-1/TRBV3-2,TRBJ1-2,ASSQVEGALGYT
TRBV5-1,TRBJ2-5,ASSLFGHEETQY
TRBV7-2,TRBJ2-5,ASSLQSGEETQY
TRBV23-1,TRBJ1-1,AGASRGPAEAF
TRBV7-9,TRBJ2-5,ASSLRTGLQETQY
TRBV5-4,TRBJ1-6,ASSSRTGENSPLH
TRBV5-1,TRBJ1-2,ASSIALSSNYGYT
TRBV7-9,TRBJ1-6,ASSSTGGGYNSPLH
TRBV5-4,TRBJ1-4,ASSLATGEDEKLF
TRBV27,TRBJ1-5,ASSGGSNQPQH
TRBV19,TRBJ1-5,ASSRPTGGAGQPQH
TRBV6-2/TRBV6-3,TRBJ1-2,ASSYSRPGANYGYT
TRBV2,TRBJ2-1,ASTGDYTYNEQF
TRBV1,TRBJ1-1,TSSQDWSLVNTEAF
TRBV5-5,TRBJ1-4,ASSQRQQANEKLF
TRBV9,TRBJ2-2,ASSPQAGVNTGELF
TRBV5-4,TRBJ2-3,ASRILTEDTQY
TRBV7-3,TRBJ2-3,ASSLSGGGGDTQY
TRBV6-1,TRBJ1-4,ASSETLGGSPNEKLF
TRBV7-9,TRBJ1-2,ASSSDTGGGYT
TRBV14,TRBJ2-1,ASSQEAGVLIYNEQF
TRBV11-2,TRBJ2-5,ASSFSTGTEETQY
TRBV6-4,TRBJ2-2,ASPGRQRANTGELF
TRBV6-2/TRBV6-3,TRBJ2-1,ASSYFSLAGYNEQF
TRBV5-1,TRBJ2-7,ASSFPLGRDSYEQY
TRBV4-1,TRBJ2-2,ASSQVAGSNTGELF
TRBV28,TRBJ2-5,ASSFEGETQY